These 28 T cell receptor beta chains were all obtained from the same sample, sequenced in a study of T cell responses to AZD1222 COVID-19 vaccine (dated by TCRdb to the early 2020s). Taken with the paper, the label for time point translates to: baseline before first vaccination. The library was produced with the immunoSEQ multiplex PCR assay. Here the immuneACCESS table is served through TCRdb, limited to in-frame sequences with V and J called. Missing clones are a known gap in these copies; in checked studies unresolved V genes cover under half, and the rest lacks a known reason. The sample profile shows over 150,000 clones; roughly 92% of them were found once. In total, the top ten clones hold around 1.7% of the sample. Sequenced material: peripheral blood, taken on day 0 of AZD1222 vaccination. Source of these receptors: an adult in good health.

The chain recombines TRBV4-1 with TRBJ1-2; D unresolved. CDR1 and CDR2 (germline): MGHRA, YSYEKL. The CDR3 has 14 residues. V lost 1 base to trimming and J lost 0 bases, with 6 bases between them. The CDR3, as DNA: TGCGCCAGCAGCCAAGGAATAGCTAACTATGGCTACACCTTC. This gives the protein CASSQGIANYGYTF.

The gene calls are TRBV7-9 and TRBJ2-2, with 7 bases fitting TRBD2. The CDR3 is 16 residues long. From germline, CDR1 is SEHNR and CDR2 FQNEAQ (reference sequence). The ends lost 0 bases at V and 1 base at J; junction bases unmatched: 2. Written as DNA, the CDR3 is TGTGCCAGCAGCTTAGCGGGAGGGTGGAACACCGGGGAGCTGTTTTTT. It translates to CASSLAGGWNTGELFF.

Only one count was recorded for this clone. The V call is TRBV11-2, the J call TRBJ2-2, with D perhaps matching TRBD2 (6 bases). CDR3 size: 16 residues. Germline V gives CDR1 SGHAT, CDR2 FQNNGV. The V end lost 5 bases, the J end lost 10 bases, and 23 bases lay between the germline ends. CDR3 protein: CASSLLTRGGFEELFF. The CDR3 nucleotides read TGTGCCAGCAGCCTCCTGACTAGGGGTGGTTTTGAGGAGCTGTTTTTT.

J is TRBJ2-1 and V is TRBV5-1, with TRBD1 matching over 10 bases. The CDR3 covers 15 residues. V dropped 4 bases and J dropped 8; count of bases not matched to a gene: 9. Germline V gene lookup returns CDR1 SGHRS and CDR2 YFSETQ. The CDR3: CASSPGQGGYHEQFF. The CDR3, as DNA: TGCGCCAGCAGCCCCGGACAGGGGGGATATCATGAGCAGTTCTTC.

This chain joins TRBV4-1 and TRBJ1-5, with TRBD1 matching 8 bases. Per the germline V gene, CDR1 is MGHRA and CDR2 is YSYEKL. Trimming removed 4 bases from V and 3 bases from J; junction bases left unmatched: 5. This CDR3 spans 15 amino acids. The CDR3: CASSPTGVPNQPQHF. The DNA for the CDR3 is TGCGCCAGCAGCCCGACAGGGGTTCCCAATCAGCCCCAGCATTTT.

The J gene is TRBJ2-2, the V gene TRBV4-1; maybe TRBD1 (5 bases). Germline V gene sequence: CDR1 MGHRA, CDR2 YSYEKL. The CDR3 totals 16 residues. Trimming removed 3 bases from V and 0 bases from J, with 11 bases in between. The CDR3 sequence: CASSHPPDTNTGELFF. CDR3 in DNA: TGCGCCAGCAGCCACCCCCCGGACACGAACACCGGGGAGCTGTTTTTT.

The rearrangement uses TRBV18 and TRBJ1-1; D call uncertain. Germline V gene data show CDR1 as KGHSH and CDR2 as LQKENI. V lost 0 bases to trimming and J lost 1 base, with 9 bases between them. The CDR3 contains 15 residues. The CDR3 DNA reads TGTGCCAGCTCACCACCGGGCAGCCGGAACACTGAAGCTTTCTTT. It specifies CASSPPGSRNTEAFF.

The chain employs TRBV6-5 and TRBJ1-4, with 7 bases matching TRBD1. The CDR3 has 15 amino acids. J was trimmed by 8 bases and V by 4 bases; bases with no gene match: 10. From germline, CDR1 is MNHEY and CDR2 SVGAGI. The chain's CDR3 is CASSFLGQASEKLFF. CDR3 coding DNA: TGTGCCAGCAGTTTTCTTGGACAGGCGAGCGAAAAACTGTTTTTT.

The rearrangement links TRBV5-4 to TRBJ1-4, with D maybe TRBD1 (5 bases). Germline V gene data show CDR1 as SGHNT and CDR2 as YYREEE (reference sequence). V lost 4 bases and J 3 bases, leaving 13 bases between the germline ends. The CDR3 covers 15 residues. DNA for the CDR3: TGTGCCAGCAGCCCCGGGACGGTTCCTAATGAAAAACTGTTTTTT. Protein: CASSPGTVPNEKLFF.

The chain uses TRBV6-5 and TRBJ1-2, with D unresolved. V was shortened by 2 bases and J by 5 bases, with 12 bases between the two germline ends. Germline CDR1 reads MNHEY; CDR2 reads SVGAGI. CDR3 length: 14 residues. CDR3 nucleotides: TGTGCCAGCAGTTACAACTCAGGAGGGTATGGCTACACCTTC. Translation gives CASSYNSGGYGYTF.

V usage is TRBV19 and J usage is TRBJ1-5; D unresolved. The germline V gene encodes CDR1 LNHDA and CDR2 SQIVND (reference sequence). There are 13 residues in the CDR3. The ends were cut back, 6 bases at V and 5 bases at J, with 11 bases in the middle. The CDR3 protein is CASSWTGDQPQHF. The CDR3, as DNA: TGTGCCAGTAGCTGGACCGGAGATCAGCCCCAGCATTTT. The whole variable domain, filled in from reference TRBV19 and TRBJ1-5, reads DGGITQSPKYLFRKEGQNVTLSCEQNLNHDAMYWYRQDPGQGLRLIYYSQIVNDFQKGDIAEGYSVSREKKESFPLTVTSAQKNPTAFYLCASSWTGDQPQHFGDGTRLSIL.

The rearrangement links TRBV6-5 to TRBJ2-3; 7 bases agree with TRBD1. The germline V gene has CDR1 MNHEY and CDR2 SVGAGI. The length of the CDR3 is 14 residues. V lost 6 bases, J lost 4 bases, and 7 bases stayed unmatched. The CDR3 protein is CASRPRQGADTQYF. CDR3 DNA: TGTGCCAGCAGGCCTCGACAGGGTGCAGATACGCAGTATTTT.

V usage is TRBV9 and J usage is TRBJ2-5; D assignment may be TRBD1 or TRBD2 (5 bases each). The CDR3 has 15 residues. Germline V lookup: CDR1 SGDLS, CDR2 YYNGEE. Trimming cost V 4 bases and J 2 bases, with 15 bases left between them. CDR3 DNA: TGTGCCAGCAGCAGCCGCGAGGGGATACAAGAGACCCAGTACTTC. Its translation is CASSSREGIQETQYF. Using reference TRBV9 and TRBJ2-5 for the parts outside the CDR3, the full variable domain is DSGVTQTPKHLITATGQRVTLRCSPRSGDLSVYWYQQSLDQGLQFLIQYYNGEERAKGNILERFSAQQFPDLHSELNLSSLELGDSALYFCASSSREGIQETQYFGPGTRLLVL.

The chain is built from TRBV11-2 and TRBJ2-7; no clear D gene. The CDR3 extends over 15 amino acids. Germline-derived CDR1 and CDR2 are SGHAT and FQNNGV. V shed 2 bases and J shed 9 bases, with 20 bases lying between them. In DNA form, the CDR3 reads TGTGCCAGCAGCTTAAGATGGGTCTCCTCTCAGCGGCAGTACTTC. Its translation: CASSLRWVSSQRQYF.

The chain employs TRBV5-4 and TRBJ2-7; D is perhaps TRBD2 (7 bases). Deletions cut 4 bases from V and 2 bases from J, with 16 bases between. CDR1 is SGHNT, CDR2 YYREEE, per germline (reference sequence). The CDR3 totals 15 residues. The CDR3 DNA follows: TGTGCCAGCAGCGGGGGGGGGACACTACCCTACGAGCAGTACTTC. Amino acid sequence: CASSGGGTLPYEQYF.

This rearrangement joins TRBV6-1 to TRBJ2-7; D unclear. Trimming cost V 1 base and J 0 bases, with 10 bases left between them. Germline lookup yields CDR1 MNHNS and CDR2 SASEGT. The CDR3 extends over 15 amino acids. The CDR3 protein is CASSEGFAGSYEQYF. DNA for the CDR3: TGTGCCAGCAGTGAAGGTTTCGCCGGCTCCTACGAGCAGTACTTC.

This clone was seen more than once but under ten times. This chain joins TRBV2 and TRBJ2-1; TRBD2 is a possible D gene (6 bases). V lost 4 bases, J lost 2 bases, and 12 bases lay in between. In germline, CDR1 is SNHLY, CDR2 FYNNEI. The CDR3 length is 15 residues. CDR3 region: CASSGSSGTYNEQFF. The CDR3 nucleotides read TGTGCCAGCAGTGGGAGTAGCGGAACCTACAATGAGCAGTTCTTC.

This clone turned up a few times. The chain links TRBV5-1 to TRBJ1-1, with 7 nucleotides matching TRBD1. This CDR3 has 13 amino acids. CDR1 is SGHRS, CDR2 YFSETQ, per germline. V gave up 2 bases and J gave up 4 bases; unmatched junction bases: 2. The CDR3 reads CASSFEGATEAFF. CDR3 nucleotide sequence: TGCGCCAGCAGCTTTGAGGGGGCCACTGAAGCTTTCTTT.

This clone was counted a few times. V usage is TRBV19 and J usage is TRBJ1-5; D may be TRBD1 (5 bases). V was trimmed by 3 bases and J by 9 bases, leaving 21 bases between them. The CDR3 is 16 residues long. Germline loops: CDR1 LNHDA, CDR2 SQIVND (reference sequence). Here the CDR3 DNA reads TGTGCCAGTAGTATTGCCCCAACCGGGACCCTGAGGCCCCAGCATTTT. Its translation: CASSIAPTGTLRPQHF.

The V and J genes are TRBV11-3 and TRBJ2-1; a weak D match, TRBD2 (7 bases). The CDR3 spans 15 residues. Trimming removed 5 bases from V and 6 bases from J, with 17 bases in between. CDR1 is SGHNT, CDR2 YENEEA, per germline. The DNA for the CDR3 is TGTGCCAGCAGCCGAATAGGGGGGGCTGCCAATGAGCAGTTCTTC. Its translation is CASSRIGGAANEQFF.

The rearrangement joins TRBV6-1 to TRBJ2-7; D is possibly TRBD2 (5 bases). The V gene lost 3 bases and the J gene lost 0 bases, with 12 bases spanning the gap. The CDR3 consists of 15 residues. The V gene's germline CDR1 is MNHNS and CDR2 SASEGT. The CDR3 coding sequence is TGTGCCAGCAGTGACCCTCGGGGAAGCTCCTACGAGCAGTACTTC. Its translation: CASSDPRGSSYEQYF.

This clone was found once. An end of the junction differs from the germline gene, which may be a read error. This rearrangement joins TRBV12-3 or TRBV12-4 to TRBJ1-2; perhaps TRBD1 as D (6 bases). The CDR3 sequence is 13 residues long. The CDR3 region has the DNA TGTGCCAGCAGGTTAGGACAGAACTATGGCTACACCTTC. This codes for CASRLGQNYGYTF.

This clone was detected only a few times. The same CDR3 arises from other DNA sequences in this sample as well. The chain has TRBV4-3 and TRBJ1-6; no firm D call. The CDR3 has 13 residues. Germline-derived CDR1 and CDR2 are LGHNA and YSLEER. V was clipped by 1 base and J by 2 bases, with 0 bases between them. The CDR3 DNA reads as TGCGCCAGCAGCCAAGCCTATAATTCACCCCTCCACTTT. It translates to CASSQAYNSPLHF.

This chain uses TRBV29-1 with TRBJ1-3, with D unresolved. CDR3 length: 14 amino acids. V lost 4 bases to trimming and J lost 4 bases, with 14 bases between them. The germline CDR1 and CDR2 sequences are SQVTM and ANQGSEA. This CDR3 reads CSVGVSSGGNTIYF. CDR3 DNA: TGCAGCGTTGGGGTGTCGTCTGGCGGAAACACCATATATTTT.

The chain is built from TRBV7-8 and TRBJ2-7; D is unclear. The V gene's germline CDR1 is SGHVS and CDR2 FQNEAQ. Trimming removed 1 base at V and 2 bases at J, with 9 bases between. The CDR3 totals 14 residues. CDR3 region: CASSLGTQTYEQYF. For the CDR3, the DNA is TGTGCCAGCAGCTTAGGGACCCAAACCTACGAGCAGTACTTC.

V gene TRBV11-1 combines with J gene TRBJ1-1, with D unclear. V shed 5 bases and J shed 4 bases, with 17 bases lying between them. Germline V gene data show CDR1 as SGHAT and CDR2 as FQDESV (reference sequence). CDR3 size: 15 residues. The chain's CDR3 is CASSRRSGLTTEAFF. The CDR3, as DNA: TGTGCCAGCAGCAGGCGCTCCGGTTTGACCACTGAAGCTTTCTTT.

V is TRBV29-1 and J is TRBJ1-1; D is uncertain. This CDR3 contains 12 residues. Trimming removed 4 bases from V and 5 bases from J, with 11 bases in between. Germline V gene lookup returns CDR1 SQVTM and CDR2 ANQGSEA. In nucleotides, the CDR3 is TGCAGCGTTGTGGTCTTAGTGACTGAAGCTTTCTTT. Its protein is CSVVVLVTEAFF.

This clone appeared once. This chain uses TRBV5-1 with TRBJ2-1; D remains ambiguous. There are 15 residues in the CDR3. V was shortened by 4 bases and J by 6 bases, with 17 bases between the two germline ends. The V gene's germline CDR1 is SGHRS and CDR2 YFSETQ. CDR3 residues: CASSLRGAATNEQFF. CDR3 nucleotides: TGCGCCAGCAGCCTCCGTGGTGCGGCCACCAATGAGCAGTTCTTC.